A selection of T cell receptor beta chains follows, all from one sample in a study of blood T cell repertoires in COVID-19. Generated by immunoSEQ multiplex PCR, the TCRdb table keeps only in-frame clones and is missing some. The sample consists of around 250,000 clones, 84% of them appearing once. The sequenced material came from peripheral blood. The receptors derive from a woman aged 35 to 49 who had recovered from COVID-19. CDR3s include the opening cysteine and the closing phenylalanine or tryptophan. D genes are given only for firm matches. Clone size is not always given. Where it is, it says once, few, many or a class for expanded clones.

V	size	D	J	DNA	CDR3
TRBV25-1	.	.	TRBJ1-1	TGTGCCAGCAGTGAATCCGGGGAGAACACTGAAGCTTTCTTT	CASSESGENTEAFF
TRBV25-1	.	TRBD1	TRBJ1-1	TGTGCCAGCAGTGAAGGCCAGGGGGCCCCTGAAGCTTTCTTT	CASSEGQGAPEAFF
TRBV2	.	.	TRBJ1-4	TGTGCCAGCCGCCCGGACTCCATATCTTTCGAAAAACTGTTTTTT	CASRPDSISFEKLFF
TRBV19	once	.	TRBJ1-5	TGTGCCAGTACCCACATCCGGGGGGGAATCAATCAGCCCCAGCATTTT	CASTHIRGGINQPQHF
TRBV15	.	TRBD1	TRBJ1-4	TGTGCCACCAGCAGAGGGGGGACAGAGCTTAATGAAAAACTGTTTTTT	CATSRGGTELNEKLFF
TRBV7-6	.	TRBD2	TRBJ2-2	TGTGCCAGCAGCCCGGGGGGGGCATCCACCGGGGAGCTGTTTTTT	CASSPGGASTGELFF
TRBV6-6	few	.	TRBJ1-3	TGTGCCAGCAGCCCCTCCGGGAACACCATATATTTT	CASSPSGNTIYF
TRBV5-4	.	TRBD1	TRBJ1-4	TGTGCCAGCAGCGGCGGGACAGGGGACTTTGAAAAACTGTTTTTT	CASSGGTGDFEKLFF
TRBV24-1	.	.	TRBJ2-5	TGTGCCACCAGTGATTCACACAGGTGGGGGACCCAGTACTTC	CATSDSHRWGTQYF
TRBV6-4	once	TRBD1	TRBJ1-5	TGTGCCAGCAGCGGGGGACAGCCCAATCAGCCCCAGCATTTT	CASSGGQPNQPQHF
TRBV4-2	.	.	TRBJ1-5	TGTGCCAGCAGCCAACTACAGGGCAATCAGCCCCAGCATTTT	CASSQLQGNQPQHF
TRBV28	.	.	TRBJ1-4	TGTGCCAGCAGCCCACCGCGTGGAAAACTGTTTTTT	CASSPPRGKLFF
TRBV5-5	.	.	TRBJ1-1	TGTGCCAGTATAGACACTTTTGAAGCTTTCTTT	CASIDTFEAFF
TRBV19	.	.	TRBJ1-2	TGTGCCAGTAGTATTAATTTGACACCAAACTATGGCTACACCTTC	CASSINLTPNYGYTF
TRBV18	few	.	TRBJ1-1	TGTGCCAGCTCACCCCGACAGGACACTGAAGCTTTCTTT	CASSPRQDTEAFF
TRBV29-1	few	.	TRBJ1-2	TGCAGCGTTGTTGCAGGGACTAACTATGGCTACACCTTC	CSVVAGTNYGYTF
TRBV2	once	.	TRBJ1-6	TGTGCCAGCCTCGCGGGGGTTCGGAGCTCACCCCTCCACTTT	CASLAGVRSSPLHF
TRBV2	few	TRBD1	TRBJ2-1	TGTGCCAGTATGGACAGGGGGCGCGATAATGAGCAGTTCTTC	CASMDRGRDNEQFF
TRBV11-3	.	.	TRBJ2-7	TGTGCCAGCAGCTTCGGACGGGAATACGAGCAGTACTTC	CASSFGREYEQYF
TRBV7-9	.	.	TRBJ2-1	TGTGCCAGCAGAGCGGACAGATACAATGAGCAGTTCTTC	CASRADRYNEQFF
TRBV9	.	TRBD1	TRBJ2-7	TGTGCCAGCAGCCCTCGAAGGGATGAGACAGGGGCCAAGGTTTCCCTTTACGAGCAGTACTTC	CASSPRRDETGAKVSLYEQYF
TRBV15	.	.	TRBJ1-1	TGTGCCACCAGCAGCTCTCGAAAGGAGGGCACTGAAGCTTTCTTT	CATSSSRKEGTEAFF
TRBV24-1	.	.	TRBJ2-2	TGTGCCACCAGTGTACTGGCACAGCCCGGGGAGCTGTTTTTT	CATSVLAQPGELFF
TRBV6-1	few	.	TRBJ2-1	TGTGCCAGCAGTGATCCCGACAGTCCGAATGAGCAGTTCTTC	CASSDPDSPNEQFF
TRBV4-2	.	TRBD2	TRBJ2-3	TGTGCCAGCAGCCTTGGGACTAGCGGGGGGACAAACACAGATACGCAGTATTTT	CASSLGTSGGTNTDTQYF
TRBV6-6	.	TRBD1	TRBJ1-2	TGTGCCAGCAGTTACACTGACAGGGTTGGCTACACCTTC	CASSYTDRVGYTF
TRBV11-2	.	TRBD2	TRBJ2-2	TGTGCCAGCAGCTCTAGACTAGCGGGGGATCTCGGGGAGCTGTTTTTT	CASSSRLAGDLGELFF
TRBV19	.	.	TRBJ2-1	TGTGCCAGTAGTATAGGGGGCCTCGCTACGGAGCAGTTCTTC	CASSIGGLATEQFF
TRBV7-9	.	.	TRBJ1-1	TGTGCCAGCAGCCAGACAGGTCCTGGCACTGAAGCTTTCTTT	CASSQTGPGTEAFF
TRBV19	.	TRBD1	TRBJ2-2	TGTGCCAGTAGTATGGACAGGGGCGAGGTCGGGGAGCTGTTTTTT	CASSMDRGEVGELFF
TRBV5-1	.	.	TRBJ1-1	TGCGCCAGCAGCTACGACAGCGTCCTGAACACTGAAGCTTTCTTT	CASSYDSVLNTEAFF
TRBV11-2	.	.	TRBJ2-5	TGTGCCAGCAACACAGGGTTTGAGACCCAGTACTTC	CASNTGFETQYF
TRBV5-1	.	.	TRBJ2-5	TGCGCCAGCAGCACGGACCCCCGAGGGGGAGAGACCCAGTACTTC	CASSTDPRGGETQYF
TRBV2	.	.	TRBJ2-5	TGTGCCAGCAGTCGAGAAGAGACCCAGTACTTC	CASSREETQYF
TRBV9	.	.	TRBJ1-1	TGTGCCAGCAGCGTAGGACAGTTGAACACTGAAGCTTTCTTT	CASSVGQLNTEAFF
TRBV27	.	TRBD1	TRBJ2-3	TGTGCCAGCAGTATGGACAGGGGCACGCAGTATTTT	CASSMDRGTQYF
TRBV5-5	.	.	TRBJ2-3	TGTGCCAGCAGCTTGGTGAGGAGCACAGATACGCAGTATTTT	CASSLVRSTDTQYF
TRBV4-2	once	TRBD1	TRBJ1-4	TGTGCCAGCAGCCAAGAAAGGACAGGCCGCGAAAAACTGTTTTTT	CASSQERTGREKLFF
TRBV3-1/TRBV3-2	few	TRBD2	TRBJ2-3	TGTGCCAGCAGCCAAACTAGCGGGGGAAGCGCAGATACGCAGTATTTT	CASSQTSGGSADTQYF
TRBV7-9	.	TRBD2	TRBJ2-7	TGTGCCAGCAGCCTCGGGGGACTAGCGGGGAACTACGAGCAGTACTTC	CASSLGGLAGNYEQYF
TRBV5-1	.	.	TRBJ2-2	TGCGCCAGCAGCTTGGGACAGGTACCCACCGGGGAGCTGTTTTTT	CASSLGQVPTGELFF
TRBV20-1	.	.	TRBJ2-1	TGCAGTGTTGTCCAATACAATGAGCAGTTCTTC	CSVVQYNEQFF
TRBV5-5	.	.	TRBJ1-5	TGTGCCAGCAGCTATTTAGTGGTGGGGCGTTCTTTTAGCAATCAGCCCCAGCATTTT	CASSYLVVGRSFSNQPQHF
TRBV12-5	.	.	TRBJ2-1	TGTGCTAGTGGTTTGGGATCCGGGGTACTTAACAATGAGCAGTTCTTC	CASGLGSGVLNNEQFF
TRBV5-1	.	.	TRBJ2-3	TGCGCCAGCTCCTTCTCGTCAGATACGCAGTATTTT	CASSFSSDTQYF
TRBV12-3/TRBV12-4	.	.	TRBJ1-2	TGTGCCAGCACTCTGGCGGTGAACTATGGCTACACCTTC	CASTLAVNYGYTF
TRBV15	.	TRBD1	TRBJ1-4	TGTGCCACCAGCCCAACGAGGACAGGAACGGAAAAACTGTTTTTT	CATSPTRTGTEKLFF
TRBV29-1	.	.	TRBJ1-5	TGCAGCGTTGCGGGGGGAGGCAATCAGCCCCAGCATTTT	CSVAGGGNQPQHF
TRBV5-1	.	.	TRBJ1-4	TGCGCCAGCAGCTACCTCCCAGGGGCAGGAACTAATGAAAAACTGTTTTTT	CASSYLPGAGTNEKLFF
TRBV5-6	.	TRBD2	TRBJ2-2	TGTGCCAGCAGGACTAGCCGCACCGGGGAGCTGTTTTTT	CASRTSRTGELFF
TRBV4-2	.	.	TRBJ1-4	TGTGCCAGCAGCCAAGAATATCGACTAACGAGAGAAAAACTGTTTTTT	CASSQEYRLTREKLFF
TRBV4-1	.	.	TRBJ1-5	TGCGCCAGCAGCCAAGATGGAGGCTCCCATTTGCCCCAGCATTTT	CASSQDGGSHLPQHF
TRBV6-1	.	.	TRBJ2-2	TGTGCCAGCAGACCTTCGGGGGCGAACACCGGGGAGCTGTTTTTT	CASRPSGANTGELFF
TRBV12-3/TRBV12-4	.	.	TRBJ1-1	TGTGCCATCGGGGAGGCCGGTGAAGCTTTCTTT	CAIGEAGEAFF
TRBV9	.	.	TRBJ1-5	TGTGCCAGCAGCCCGAGCGGCTCTCCTCAGCCCCAGCATTTT	CASSPSGSPQPQHF
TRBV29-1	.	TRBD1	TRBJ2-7	TGCAGCGTTGAGAATCCCGGGACAGGGCTCAGCTCCTACGAGCAGTACTTC	CSVENPGTGLSSYEQYF
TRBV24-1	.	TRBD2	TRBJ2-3	TGTGCCACCAGTGACCCTGGGAGGGGGACTAGCAATACGCAGTATTTT	CATSDPGRGTSNTQYF